Listed below are T cell receptor beta chains from one sample, sequenced in a study of cytomegalovirus exposure and HLA in healthy donors. Method: immunoSEQ multiplex PCR; TCRdb's copy keeps in-frame clones and lacks some. The table includes roughly 140,000 clones, 55% to 80% detected once. The sample taken for sequencing was PBMCs. These receptors were obtained from a human donor in good health. Both conserved end residues are part of each CDR3.

>TRBV25-1|16|TRBJ2-3
CASSEFVAGRADTQYF
>TRBV7-2|16|TRBJ2-1
CASRQMQGMTYNEQFF
>TRBV15|15|TRBJ1-2
CATSVWDSPNYGYTF
>TRBV5-1|14|TRBJ2-4
CASKEELAKNIQYF
>TRBV2|16|TRBJ2-7
CASSEARTASSYEQYF
>TRBV2|13|TRBJ2-3
CASTREREDTQYF
>TRBV2|14|TRBJ1-4
CASSAHATNEKLFF
>TRBV19|14|TRBJ1-3
CASSIAGPGNTIYF
>TRBV7-9|15|TRBJ2-5
CASSFPGQGGETQYF
>TRBV7-8|14|TRBJ1-4
CASSSRSTNEKLFF
>TRBV7-3|16|TRBJ2-1
CASSSWASGRYNEQFF
>TRBV27|14|TRBJ2-4
CASSPRGGRDIQYF
>TRBV30|14|TRBJ2-3
CAWSVAGTTDTQYF
>TRBV19|14|TRBJ1-1
CASSIDRGPTEAFF
>TRBV7-9|15|TRBJ2-7
CASSLTSGSSYEQYF
>TRBV9|15|TRBJ2-7
CASSVAPQTTYEQYF
>TRBV4-1|14|TRBJ1-3
CASSQPLQGHTIYF
>TRBV6-4|16|TRBJ2-5
CASSVGTSGGQETQYF
>TRBV5-1|17|TRBJ1-5
CASSPGTGASWSQPQHF
>TRBV4-2|15|TRBJ2-1
CASSLGTSGREEQFF
>TRBV6-5|15|TRBJ1-2
CASTRGRRDNYGYTF
>TRBV6-1|12|TRBJ1-2
CASRGGFYGYTF
>TRBV9|16|TRBJ2-1
CASSVGAGSSYNEQFF
>TRBV10-1|15|TRBJ2-1
CASSELSGAYNEQFF
>TRBV2|12|TRBJ2-3
CASSVSTDTQYF
>TRBV11-2|16|TRBJ2-7
CASSPPGGRGTYEQYF
>TRBV5-6|16|TRBJ2-3
CASSLERTGGTDTQYF
>TRBV7-9|14|TRBJ1-2
CASTTGGAGFGYTF
>TRBV6-5|14|TRBJ2-7
CASSRLAEAYEQYF
>TRBV29-1|13|TRBJ2-1
CSVGTSGNNEQFF
>TRBV5-6|15|TRBJ1-2
CASSPRTGTLAGYTF
>TRBV9|15|TRBJ1-3
CASSVGGFSGNTIYF
>TRBV2|11|TRBJ1-2
CATQTGGGYTF
>TRBV7-3|14|TRBJ2-1
CASSSSGRNNEQFF
>TRBV7-9|13|TRBJ1-2
CASSLAGYYGYTF
>TRBV6-1|15|TRBJ2-3
CASSDRAGGRSTQYF
>TRBV5-4|14|TRBJ2-2
CASSIWTGDGELFF
>TRBV5-1|15|TRBJ2-5
CASSLLAGGPETQYF
>TRBV4-1|12|TRBJ2-7
CASSQRSYEQYF
>TRBV7-9|12|TRBJ1-1
CASSLPGGEAFF
>TRBV19|14|TRBJ1-1
CASSMEAEVAEAFF
>TRBV6-1|16|TRBJ2-2
CASSEAVWQATGELFF
>TRBV27|13|TRBJ2-5
CASSRGWQETQYF
>TRBV11-3|19|TRBJ2-6
CASSLWLAGQGSGANVLTF
>TRBV7-8|15|TRBJ2-7
CASSLRQGPSYEQYF
>TRBV7-9|13|TRBJ2-5
CALRQGAQETQYF
>TRBV2|15|TRBJ2-5
CASSGTGGVEETQYF
>TRBV28|14|TRBJ1-2
CASSFRGENYGYTF
>TRBV7-7|14|TRBJ2-5
CASSPWTGQETQYF
>TRBV19|13|TRBJ2-3
CASRSSGTDTQYF